The sequence of this TCR beta chain was determined in a study of blood T cell repertoires in COVID-19. Study as a whole: Italy, Spain and the United States were the sources of the convalescent and acute COVID-19 samples.

Profiling relied on immunoSEQ multiplex PCR, and the TCRdb table lists in-frame clones only, not all of them. The table lists around 200,000 clones, 65% to 85% of them singletons. The CDR3 length is 12 residues. Trimming left V 5 bases short and J 9 bases short, with 14 bases between. Germline V gives CDR1 LNHDA, CDR2 SQIVND (reference sequence). The V gene is TRBV19, the J gene TRBJ2-7; D gene unclear. The receptor's source is a man between 45 and 60 years old with active or convalescent COVID-19. The sequenced material came from peripheral blood. The CDR3 nucleotides are TGTGCCAGTAGTGACAAATTATTCGGGCAGTACTTC. Translating it yields CASSDKLFGQYF.